Below, 30 T cell receptor beta chains from the same sample are listed, as sequenced in a study of T cells in Graves' hyperthyroidism and ophthalmopathy. There were TCR beta CDR3 regions amplified from RNA transcripts. When the TCR CDR3 underwent first-round RT-PCR, the HTBI primer set was used. TCRdb analysed the multiplex PCR reads with MiXCR anew, one entry per CDR3 protein. The sample lists 450,000 to 700,000 distinct CDR3 sequences; around 42% were seen once. Sample: peripheral blood or thyroid tissue (not recorded which). The receptors originated from a woman aged 18-29 years with Graves' hyperthyroidism.

This chain connects TRBV20-1 to TRBJ1-1; D unclear. V was trimmed by 8 bases and J by 0 bases, leaving 13 bases between them. Germline V gives CDR1 DFQATT, CDR2 SNEGSKA (reference sequence). The length of the CDR3 is 13 residues. The CDR3 nucleotides read TGCAGTTACCGAGGACGGATGAACACTGAAGCTTTCTTT. Encoded protein: CSYRGRMNTEAFF.

This clonotype was seen repeatedly, ten times or more. The genes are TRBV15 and TRBJ2-5; tentative D call: TRBD1 (5 bases). V was shortened by 1 base and J by 3 bases, with 9 bases between the two germline ends. This CDR3 is built from 14 residues. The germline V gene has CDR1 LNHNV and CDR2 YYDKDF (reference sequence). This chain's CDR3 is CATSRVGREETQYF. CDR3 in DNA: TGTGCCACCAGCAGAGTTGGCAGGGAAGAGACCCAGTACTTC. Filled out from reference TRBV15 and TRBJ2-5, the complete variable domain reads DAMVIQNPRYQVTQFGKPVTLSCSQTLNHNVMYWYQQKSSQAPKLLFHYYDKDFNNEADTPDNFQSRRPNTSFCFLDIRSPGLGDTAMYLCATSRVGREETQYFGPGTRLLVL.

The V call is TRBV24-1, the J call TRBJ1-6; D ambiguous. Trimming pared 4 bases from V and 7 bases from J, leaving 13 bases between. This CDR3 has 15 amino acids. Per germline, CDR1 KGHDR and CDR2 SFDVKD. CDR3 sequence (DNA): TGTGCCACCAGTGACCCCCGGGTCGCGAATTCACCCCTCCACTTT. Translating it yields CATSDPRVANSPLHF.

This clonotype was observed at least ten times. The rearrangement uses TRBV20-1 and TRBJ1-3, with TRBD1 identical over 12 bases. V lost 6 bases to trimming and J lost 2 bases; unmatched junction nucleotides: 11. The CDR3 totals 17 residues. The germline CDR1 and CDR2 sequences are DFQATT and SNEGSKA (reference sequence). The CDR3 loop reads CSAGGTGGDKTGNTIYF. The CDR3 DNA sequence: TGCAGTGCCGGGGGGACAGGGGGCGATAAGACTGGAAACACCATATATTTT.

This chain links TRBV9 with TRBJ2-5, with a possible D match to TRBD1 (7 bases). Deletions cut 3 bases from V and 4 bases from J, with 16 bases between. CDR3 length: 15 amino acids. Germline values: CDR1 SGDLS, CDR2 YYNGEE. The CDR3 here is CASSGRDSSGETQYF. The CDR3 DNA reads as TGTGCCAGCAGCGGAAGGGACAGTAGCGGAGAGACCCAGTACTTC.

This chain links TRBV2 with TRBJ2-7, with D possibly matching TRBD1 (5 bases). The CDR3 is made up of 12 amino acids. The germline gives CDR1 SNHLY, CDR2 FYNNEI. Trimming took off 7 bases at V and 6 bases at J, with 13 bases between the two ends. The DNA of the CDR3 is TGTGCCAGCACGCAGGGTAGGAGCGAGCAGTACTTC. As protein: CASTQGRSEQYF.

This clonotype has a count of ten or more. The DNA of the CDR3 is TGTGCCAGCAGCTTAGGTAGAGGGGGGATCGCCTACGAGCAGTACTTC. The encoded protein is CASSLGRGGIAYEQYF. The J gene is TRBJ2-7, the V gene TRBV7-9; D tentatively fits TRBD1 or TRBD2 (6 bases each). Trimming shortened V by 1 base and J by 2 bases, and 15 bases separated the two germline ends. This CDR3 is built from 16 residues. Germline lookup yields CDR1 SEHNR and CDR2 FQNEAQ (reference sequence).

As concerns this clonotype: The missing conserved phenylalanine or tryptophan at the end of this CDR3 makes a read error likely. Because the CDR3's place on the DNA is in doubt, the DNA is left out and the CDR3 is given as listed by TCRdb. The genes are TRBV12-3 or TRBV12-4 and TRBJ1-1. The CDR3 length is 10 residues, termini included. CDR3 loop: CASMNTEAFL.

This clonotype was seen repeatedly, ten times or more. J is TRBJ1-3 and V is TRBV29-1; D gene uncertain. The CDR3 runs 14 residues. Germline V gene lookup returns CDR1 SQVTM and CDR2 ANQGSEA. Trimming removed 0 bases at V and 2 bases at J, with 8 bases between. DNA for the CDR3: TGCAGCGTTGAAGATCGGGCTACTGGAAACACCATATATTTT. Its protein is CSVEDRATGNTIYF.

This clonotype came up many times. DNA of the CDR3: TGCAGTGCTCCAGGGGGTTACTATGGCTACACCTTC. Amino acid sequence: CSAPGGYYGYTF. The chain recombines TRBV20-1 with TRBJ1-2, with 7 bases that match TRBD1. J was trimmed by 3 bases and V by 5 bases; bases with no gene match: 3. Germline CDR1 reads DFQATT; CDR2 reads SNEGSKA (reference sequence). The CDR3 has 12 amino acids.

This clonotype was observed many times. This CDR3 is CASSQLGGGMAGELFF. In nucleotides, the CDR3 is TGTGCCAGCAGCCAGCTGGGCGGCGGGATGGCCGGGGAGCTGTTTTTT. The genes are TRBV7-3 and TRBJ2-2; tentatively, D is TRBD2 (6 bases). The germline gives CDR1 SGHTA, CDR2 FQGTGA. Trimming cost V 5 bases and J 6 bases, with 19 bases left between them. The CDR3 consists of 16 residues.

To note about this clonotype: An end of the junction differs from the germline gene, which may be a read error. The V and J genes are TRBV5-6 and TRBJ1-3; unclear D gene. The CDR3 loop spans 17 amino acids. CDR1 SGHDT and CDR2 YYEEEE come from the germline V gene. The CDR3: CASSLIGSRVAGNTIHF. CDR3 DNA sequence: TGTGCCAGCAGTTTAATCGGTAGCCGGGTGGCTGGAAACACCATACATTTT.

This clonotype was found many times. This rearrangement joins TRBV12-3 or TRBV12-4 to TRBJ2-2; 14 bases are a match to TRBD2. This CDR3 has 17 residues. V shed 6 bases and J 3 bases; nucleotides not matched to a gene: 6. CDR3 protein: CASRLGLAGVDTGELFF. In DNA, the CDR3 is TGTGCCAGCAGGTTGGGACTAGCGGGAGTGGACACCGGGGAGCTGTTTTTT.

This clonotype was seen only a few times. The chain employs TRBV7-9 and TRBJ2-3; D gene ambiguous. Germline V gene data show CDR1 as SEHNR and CDR2 as FQNEAQ (reference sequence). V was clipped by 5 bases and J by 2 bases, with 11 bases between them. CDR3 length: 14 residues. CDR3 sequence: CASSLGSFTDTQYF. The DNA of the CDR3 is TGTGCCAGCAGCCTGGGCAGCTTCACAGATACGCAGTATTTT.

Of note for this clonotype: One end of the junction varies from germline; a read error may be responsible. The chain employs TRBV7-6 and TRBJ2-7; TRBD1 matches at 8 bases. The germline gives CDR1 SGHVS, CDR2 FNYEAQ. This CDR3 spans 12 amino acids. The CDR3, as DNA: TGTGCCAGCAGTTCCGACAGGGGATCTGGGGTCTTC. It yields the protein CASSSDRGSGVF. The full variable domain, rest sourced from reference TRBV7-6 and TRBJ2-7, is GAGVSQSPRYKVTKRGQDVALRCDPISGHVSLYWYRQALGQGPEFLTYFNYEAQQDKSGLPNDRFSAERPEGSISTLTIQRTEQRDSAMYRCASSSDRGSGVFGPGTRLTVT.

About this clonotype: A read error may explain this, as a much larger clone is one base away. V usage is TRBV24-1 and J usage is TRBJ2-1; no clear D. CDR1 and CDR2 from the germline V gene are KGHDR and SFDVKD. With 5 bases removed from V and 7 bases from J, the gap between germline ends came to 11 bases. This CDR3 comprises 13 residues. As DNA, the CDR3 is TGTGCCACCAGTGTAGGGTACGCGAATGAGCAGTTCTTC. Translation gives CATSVGYANEQFF.

This rearrangement joins TRBV30 to TRBJ1-4; D remains unclear. V was pared by 3 bases and J by 2 bases, with 7 bases between. This CDR3 contains 13 residues. Germline V gene lookup returns CDR1 GTSNPN and CDR2 SVGIG (reference sequence). This chain's CDR3 is CAWRRGTNEKLFF. DNA for the CDR3: TGTGCCTGGAGACGTGGGACTAATGAAAAACTGTTTTTT.

The chain employs TRBV7-9 and TRBJ2-5, with D uncertain. Trimming stripped 1 base from V and 5 bases from J, with 8 bases between. Germline assignment: CDR1 SEHNR and CDR2 FQNEAQ (reference sequence). This CDR3 has 13 amino acids. The CDR3 DNA is TGTGCCAGCAGCTTAGTTACCGGGGAGACCCAGTACTTC. Its translation is CASSLVTGETQYF. Looking up the rest from reference TRBV7-9 and TRBJ2-5 gives the full variable domain: DTGVSQNPRHKITKRGQNVTFRCDPISEHNRLYWYRQTLGQGPEFLTYFQNEAQLEKSRLLSDRFSAERPKGSFSTLEIQRTEQGDSAMYLCASSLVTGETQYFGPGTRLLVL.

This clonotype was observed many times. This chain connects TRBV5-1 to TRBJ1-2; D remains ambiguous. CDR3 size: 14 residues. The germline V and J ends were trimmed by 4 bases and 5 bases, with 15 bases remaining between them. The germline V gene has CDR1 SGHRS and CDR2 YFSETQ. The CDR3 loop reads CASSPREAQYGYTF. The DNA of the CDR3 is TGCGCCAGCAGCCCCCGGGAAGCTCAATATGGCTACACCTTC.

The sample holds many counts of this clonotype. This chain uses TRBV5-1 with TRBJ2-7; TRBD1 or TRBD2 may be the D gene (5 bases each). Germline CDR1 is SGHRS and CDR2 is YFSETQ. The CDR3 consists of 15 residues. V was cut by 3 bases and J by 4 bases, with 17 bases left in between. CDR3 sequence: CASSSPDGAVYEQYF. The CDR3 bases are TGCGCCAGCAGCTCACCCGACGGGGCTGTATACGAGCAGTACTTC.

The rearrangement joins TRBV4-2 to TRBJ1-2; D is uncertain. Germline V gene lookup returns CDR1 LGHNA and CDR2 YNFKEQ. V was trimmed by 0 bases and J by 8 bases, leaving 4 bases between them. The CDR3 is made up of 11 amino acids. The DNA for the CDR3 is TGTGCCAGCAGCCAAGAGACAGGCTACACCTTC. This sequence encodes CASSQETGYTF.

This clonotype was recorded a few times. This may be a read error, as it is one base from a much larger clone. V is TRBV12-3 or TRBV12-4 and J is TRBJ2-7, with D hard to call. V gave up 3 bases and J gave up 0 bases, with 12 bases separating them. There are 15 residues in the CDR3. The DNA of the CDR3 is TGTGCCAGCAGTTTGATGGTTCGGAGCTCCTACGAGCAGTACTTC. Encoded protein: CASSLMVRSSYEQYF.

This chain links TRBV7-9 with TRBJ2-7, with TRBD2 matching over 8 bases. The CDR3 length is 15 residues. V lost 6 bases to trimming and J lost 3 bases; unmatched junction nucleotides: 10. Germline assignment: CDR1 SEHNR and CDR2 FQNEAQ (reference sequence). CDR3 loop: CASSAREGRDYEQYF. Here the CDR3 DNA reads TGTGCCAGCAGTGCTCGGGAGGGCCGGGACTACGAGCAGTACTTC. The full variable domain, rest sourced from reference TRBV7-9 and TRBJ2-7, is DTGVSQNPRHKITKRGQNVTFRCDPISEHNRLYWYRQTLGQGPEFLTYFQNEAQLEKSRLLSDRFSAERPKGSFSTLEIQRTEQGDSAMYLCASSAREGRDYEQYFGPGTRLTVT.

This clonotype was picked up a small number of times. The chain joins TRBV9 to TRBJ2-1; TRBD2 agrees at 13 bases. J gave up 0 bases and V 4 bases, and 4 bases lay outside the gene matches. The CDR3 has 17 residues. Germline CDR1 SGDLS, CDR2 YYNGEE. The CDR3 nucleotides are TGTGCCAGCAGCCCGAGACTAGCGGGGGGCTCCTACAATGAGCAGTTCTTC. This gives the protein CASSPRLAGGSYNEQFF.

At least ten counts were recorded for this clonotype. The chain uses TRBV20-1 and TRBJ2-2, with 8 bases that match TRBD2. Germline CDR1 reads DFQATT; CDR2 reads SNEGSKA (reference sequence). Trimming at V came to 2 bases and at J to 1 base, leaving 3 bases not matched to a gene. The CDR3 covers 15 residues. CDR3 protein: CSARTSGRNTGELFF. In nucleotides, the CDR3 is TGCAGTGCTAGAACAAGCGGGAGGAACACCGGGGAGCTGTTTTTT.

The table lists this clonotype with many counts. The J gene is TRBJ1-2, the V gene TRBV29-1, with D possibly TRBD1 on 6 matching bases. The CDR3 is 13 residues long. The germline CDR1 and CDR2 sequences are SQVTM and ANQGSEA. The V and J ends lost 4 bases and 6 bases respectively, with 15 bases between them. The CDR3 sequence: CSVAQGMGNGYTF. In DNA form, the CDR3 reads TGCAGCGTTGCTCAGGGGATGGGGAATGGCTACACCTTC.

This clonotype was found many times. The V gene is TRBV13, the J gene TRBJ2-7; 7 bases align to TRBD1. Germline loops: CDR1 PRHDT, CDR2 FYEKMQ (reference sequence). With V trimmed by 2 bases and J by 3 bases, 4 bases remained unmatched. The CDR3 has 14 residues. The CDR3 is CASSLLQGIYEQYF. CDR3 DNA: TGTGCCAGCAGCTTATTACAGGGGATCTACGAGCAGTACTTC.

The genes are TRBV20-1 and TRBJ1-1, with D unresolved. CDR1 is DFQATT and CDR2 is SNEGSKA in the germline V gene (reference sequence). The CDR3 sequence is 10 residues long. The DNA for the CDR3 is TGCAGGGACTTGGGATTCGAAGCTTTCTTT. It encodes CRDLGFEAFF.

This chain connects TRBV5-1 to TRBJ1-1; D gene unclear. The CDR3 loop spans 14 amino acids. Trimming removed 4 bases at V and 0 bases at J, with 10 bases between. CDR1 is SGHRS, CDR2 YFSETQ, per germline. CDR3 protein: CASSLNILNTEAFF. Here the CDR3 DNA reads TGCGCCAGCAGCCTAAACATCTTGAACACTGAAGCTTTCTTT. Full variable domain (rest looked up from reference TRBV5-1 and TRBJ1-1): KAGVTQTPRYLIKTRGQQVTLSCSPISGHRSVSWYQQTPGQGLQFLFEYFSETQRNKGNFPGRFSGRQFSNSRSEMNVSTLELGDSALYLCASSLNILNTEAFFGQGTRLTVV.

The table lists this clonotype with a count of one. A much larger clonotype is one base distant, so this may be a read error. The chain has TRBV7-9 and TRBJ2-2; possible D gene TRBD2, 5 bases. Germline V lookup: CDR1 SEHNR, CDR2 FQNEAQ (reference sequence). V lost 4 bases and J lost 3, with 15 bases in between. The CDR3 runs 16 residues. The CDR3 loop is CASSSPRERDTGELFF. CDR3 coding DNA: TGTGCCAGCAGCTCTCCCCGGGAACGGGACACCGGGGAGCTGTTTTTT.